The 30 T cell receptor beta chains below all came from one sample that was sequenced in a study of response to subunit inactivated influenza vaccine. TCRdb re-called the RT-PCR reads with MiXCR, one entry per CDR3 protein. This table holds about 780,000 distinct CDR3 sequences, under 20% found once. Sequencing was performed on PBMCs from blood, taken approximately 5 days after vaccination. The source is a man aged 50-59 years who received an inactivated influenza vaccine.

This clonotype showed up just a few times. An end of the junction does not agree with germline; a read error may underlie this. The genes are TRBV12-3 or TRBV12-4 and TRBJ2-2, with unresolved D. The CDR3 runs to 14 residues. The CDR3 region has the DNA TGTGCCAGCGGTTTATATGGGAAGGCCGGGGAGCTGTTTTTT. It is translated as CASGLYGKAGELFF.

The chain joins TRBV28 to TRBJ2-5, with no clear D. This CDR3 comprises 13 residues. Germline lookup yields CDR1 MDHEN and CDR2 SYDVKM. V lost 3 bases, J lost 4 bases, and 9 bases lay in between. The CDR3 reads CASSFQLGETQYF. The CDR3 DNA is TGTGCCAGCAGTTTTCAGCTGGGAGAGACCCAGTACTTC.

This clonotype has just a few counts. The rearrangement joins TRBV15 to TRBJ2-1, with D tentatively TRBD2 (5 bases). The CDR3 totals 16 residues. The V and J ends lost 5 bases and 0 bases respectively, with 14 bases between them. Per germline, CDR1 LNHNV and CDR2 YYDKDF (reference sequence). The CDR3 DNA is TGTGCCACCAGCCCCGGGCAGCGGAGCTCCTACAATGAGCAGTTCTTC. Its translation is CATSPGQRSSYNEQFF.

Only a few counts were recorded for this clonotype. The chain employs TRBV12-3 or TRBV12-4 and TRBJ1-2; D is ambiguous. Trimming took 3 bases from V and 0 from J, leaving 5 bases between them. The CDR3 is 13 amino acids. The CDR3 DNA reads TGTGCCAGCAGTTTGTACGCTAACTATGGCTACACCTTC. Residues: CASSLYANYGYTF.

Sample share makes this clonotype medium-sized (0.01 to 0.1%). The rearrangement links TRBV12-3 or TRBV12-4 to TRBJ2-1; TRBD2 aligns across 13 bases. V lost 6 bases and J lost 10; bases outside the gene matches: 9. This CDR3 region has 15 residues. CDR3 amino acids: CASSPGTSGVGEQFF. The CDR3 coding sequence is TGTGCCAGCAGCCCCGGGACTAGCGGGGTGGGGGAGCAGTTCTTC.

The gene calls are TRBV7-9 and TRBJ2-7; TRBD1 matches 7 bases. V trimming: 7 bases; J trimming: 5 bases; junction bases outside the gene matches: 8. CDR3 size: 13 residues. Looked up from germline, CDR1 is SEHNR and CDR2 is FQNEAQ (reference sequence). CDR3 nucleotide sequence: TGTGCCAGCACCCTACTAGGACAGGACGAGCAGTACTTC. It specifies CASTLLGQDEQYF.

V is TRBV6-2 or TRBV6-3 and J is TRBJ1-1; D call uncertain. CDR1 and CDR2 (germline): MNHEY, SVGEGT. The V gene lost 3 bases and the J gene lost 1 base, with 6 bases spanning the gap. The CDR3 loop spans 13 amino acids. The DNA of the CDR3 is TGTGCCAGCAGTTATTGGCAGAACACTGAAGCTTTCTTT. Translated: CASSYWQNTEAFF.

The table lists this clonotype with many counts. The rearrangement joins TRBV20-1 to TRBJ2-4; D tentatively fits TRBD1 or TRBD2 (6 bases each). The CDR3 spans 13 residues. CDR1 is DFQATT, CDR2 SNEGSKA, per germline (reference sequence). V was cut by 0 bases and J by 8 bases, with 11 bases left in between. For the CDR3, the DNA is TGCAGTGCTAGAGATCCGGGGGCAGACATTCAGTACTTC. Its translation is CSARDPGADIQYF.

V is TRBV13 and J is TRBJ2-1; D is ambiguous. V shed 3 bases and J shed 7 bases, with 10 bases lying between them. This CDR3 has 13 amino acids. The germline V gene has CDR1 PRHDT and CDR2 FYEKMQ (reference sequence). DNA of the CDR3: TGTGCCAGCAGCTTTTTTACAGTAAATGAGCAGTTCTTC. Its translation is CASSFFTVNEQFF.

This clonotype was counted ten times or more. Here the CDR3 DNA reads TGTGCCAGCAGTTTTTCGGGACATCATGAAGCTTTCTTT. Protein product: CASSFSGHHEAFF. V gene TRBV12-3 or TRBV12-4 combines with J gene TRBJ1-1, with D tentatively TRBD1 (6 bases). This CDR3 region has 13 residues. Trimming cost V 3 bases and J 7 bases, with 12 bases left between them.

The chain uses TRBV24-1 and TRBJ2-4; D ambiguous. V shed 9 bases and J shed 6 bases, with 8 bases lying between them. Germline-derived CDR1 and CDR2 are KGHDR and SFDVKD. CDR3 length: 11 amino acids. As DNA, the CDR3 is TGTGCCACCGGTCTCGGAAACATTCAGTACTTC. Amino acids: CATGLGNIQYF.

The sample holds a few counts of this clonotype. CDR3 loop: CATSRGGELFF. CDR3 DNA: TGTGCCACCAGTCGCGGCGGGGAGCTGTTTTTT. The rearrangement links TRBV24-1 to TRBJ2-2; no definite D call. The CDR3 extends over 11 amino acids. Germline loops: CDR1 KGHDR, CDR2 SFDVKD. V was shortened by 6 bases and J by 7 bases, with 5 bases between the two germline ends.

This clonotype turned up a few times. The chain combines TRBV20-1 with TRBJ2-1; D not resolved. Germline CDR1 and CDR2: DFQATT and SNEGSKA (reference sequence). The CDR3 covers 15 residues. V lost 4 bases to trimming and J lost 0 bases, with 13 bases between them. CDR3 nucleotide sequence: TGCAGTGCTAAATCCCCCTGGAGCTCCTACAATGAGCAGTTCTTC. Translation: CSAKSPWSSYNEQFF.

This chain joins TRBV5-1 and TRBJ2-1; 7 bases line up with TRBD1. From germline, CDR1 is SGHRS and CDR2 YFSETQ. The V gene end was trimmed by 4 bases and the J gene end by 8 bases; junction bases not matched to a gene: 9. The CDR3 has 14 residues. The CDR3 spells CASSTGAYQDEQFF. In nucleotides, the CDR3 is TGCGCCAGCAGCACAGGGGCCTACCAGGATGAGCAGTTCTTC.

This chain joins TRBV20-1 and TRBJ1-5; 7 bases are shared with TRBD1. The CDR3 spans 15 residues. The germline gives CDR1 DFQATT, CDR2 SNEGSKA (reference sequence). V was pared by 4 bases and J by 9 bases, with 15 bases of the junction left unmatched. The CDR3 bases are TGCAGTGCTAACACGGGACAGTGGGGACTTCGGCCCCAGCATTTT. Protein: CSANTGQWGLRPQHF.

The rearrangement uses TRBV5-1 and TRBJ1-6, with D possibly being TRBD1 (6 bases). Germline CDR1 reads SGHRS; CDR2 reads YFSETQ. V was pared by 10 bases and J by 2 bases, with 13 bases between. This CDR3 has 14 amino acids. The CDR3: CAQPGETYNSPLHF. In DNA form, the CDR3 reads TGCGCCCAGCCAGGGGAGACCTATAATTCACCCCTCCACTTT.

The V gene is TRBV11-1, the J gene TRBJ2-6, with D perhaps given as TRBD1 or TRBD2 (8 bases each). Germline CDR1 reads SGHAT; CDR2 reads FQDESV (reference sequence). V lost 6 bases and J lost 0, with 21 bases in between. CDR3 length: 19 residues. CDR3 in DNA: TGTGCCAGCAGTCAACCGGGGGGGACAGGTTCCTCTGGGGCCAACGTCCTGACTTTC. Residues: CASSQPGGTGSSGANVLTF.

This clonotype has only a few counts. V gene TRBV10-3 combines with J gene TRBJ1-3, with a tentative D call TRBD1 (5 bases). The CDR3 sequence is 15 residues long. V was pared by 7 bases and J by 0 bases, with 13 bases between. Germline values: CDR1 ENHRY, CDR2 SYGVKD. CDR3 DNA sequence: TGTGCCATCATGGGGAGGGGCCTCTCTGGAAACACCATATATTTT. This translates into CAIMGRGLSGNTIYF.

This clonotype was picked up many times. The V and J genes are TRBV7-3 and TRBJ2-1; the match to TRBD1 covers 7 bases. J was trimmed by 9 bases and V by 1 base; bases with no gene match: 3. In germline, CDR1 is SGHTA, CDR2 FQGTGA. The CDR3 is 13 amino acids. CDR3 nucleotides: TGTGCCAGCAGCTTAAAGGGGGCCAGTGAGCAGTTCTTC. Translated: CASSLKGASEQFF.

The chain recombines TRBV7-9 with TRBJ2-7; D is perhaps TRBD1 (6 bases). Germline loops: CDR1 SEHNR, CDR2 FQNEAQ (reference sequence). CDR3 length: 13 residues. The V gene lost 5 bases and the J gene lost 6 bases, with 14 bases spanning the gap. The CDR3 loop reads CASSTRQDGEQYF. The CDR3 nucleotides are TGTGCCAGCAGCACAAGACAGGACGGCGAGCAGTACTTC.

This clonotype was detected ten times or more. The V gene is TRBV20-1, the J gene TRBJ2-7, with D tentatively TRBD2 (7 bases). The CDR3 runs to 16 residues. Trimming took off 3 bases at V and 0 bases at J, with 18 bases between the two ends. CDR1 is DFQATT, CDR2 SNEGSKA, per germline (reference sequence). The CDR3 region has the DNA TGCAGTGCTAGGGAGGGGCAGGGGACTATCTCCTACGAGCAGTACTTC. Its translation: CSAREGQGTISYEQYF.

The genes are TRBV5-1 and TRBJ2-5; 9 bases line up with TRBD1. Trimming cost V 3 bases and J 5 bases; bases outside gene matches: 8. In germline, CDR1 is SGHRS, CDR2 YFSETQ. The CDR3 is 15 residues long. The CDR3 protein is CASSSGQGNSETQYF. DNA for the CDR3: TGCGCCAGCAGCTCCGGACAGGGGAACTCGGAGACCCAGTACTTC. The variable domain in full, completed from reference TRBV5-1 and TRBJ2-5, reads KAGVTQTPRYLIKTRGQQVTLSCSPISGHRSVSWYQQTPGQGLQFLFEYFSETQRNKGNFPGRFSGRQFSNSRSEMNVSTLELGDSALYLCASSSGQGNSETQYFGPGTRLLVL.

In its sample, this clonotype was seen a few times. The chain combines TRBV20-1 with TRBJ2-3; unclear D gene. Trimming left V 6 bases short and J 6 bases short, with 13 bases between. The CDR3 covers 12 residues. Germline-derived CDR1 and CDR2 are DFQATT and SNEGSKA (reference sequence). The CDR3 DNA reads TGCAGTGCACCCCCTTTTGATGATACGCAGTATTTT. It translates to CSAPPFDDTQYF.

The sample holds a few counts of this clonotype. J is TRBJ1-6 and V is TRBV7-8; D may be TRBD1 (6 bases). The V gene's germline CDR1 is SGHVS and CDR2 FQNEAQ. The CDR3 runs to 14 residues. V lost 8 bases and J lost 10, with 18 bases in between. CDR3 residues: CASRQAFQRSPLHF. In DNA, the CDR3 is TGTGCCAGCCGACAGGCCTTTCAGCGCTCACCCCTCCACTTT.

This chain uses TRBV5-5 with TRBJ2-7; TRBD1 aligns across 12 bases. This CDR3 comprises 16 residues. CDR1 and CDR2 from the germline V gene are SGHKS and YYEKEE (reference sequence). The V and J ends lost 4 bases and 3 bases, in that order; junction bases with no gene match: 8. The CDR3: CASSPTGTGGFYEQYF. The CDR3 nucleotides read TGTGCCAGCAGCCCCACCGGGACAGGGGGCTTCTACGAGCAGTACTTC.

Notes on this clonotype: Relative to the germline gene, one junction end is altered; a read error may explain this. The rearrangement joins TRBV7-2 to TRBJ2-2, with TRBD2 as a possible D gene (6 bases). The germline V gene has CDR1 SGHTA and CDR2 FQGNSA. The CDR3 spans 14 residues. The CDR3 coding sequence is TGTGCCAGCAGCTTAGCCTATTCCGGCGGGGAGCAGTTTTTT. Encoded protein: CASSLAYSGGEQFF.

The gene calls are TRBV5-1 and TRBJ2-1; the match to TRBD2 covers 12 bases. V lost 4 bases to trimming and J lost 4 bases; unmatched junction nucleotides: 6. The CDR3 length is 16 residues. Germline assignment: CDR1 SGHRS and CDR2 YFSETQ. In nucleotides, the CDR3 is TGCGCCAGCAGCAATCTAGCGGGGGGGCTTTACAATGAGCAGTTCTTC. It specifies CASSNLAGGLYNEQFF.

As to this clonotype: At one boundary the junction diverges from the germline segment, which might be a read error. V is TRBV7-9 and J is TRBJ2-1, with unresolved D. The germline CDR1 and CDR2 sequences are SEHNR and FQNEAQ (reference sequence). The CDR3 runs 14 residues. CDR3 in amino acids: CASSLGGFYTEQFF. The DNA of the CDR3 is TGTGCCAGCAGCTTAGGGGGTTTTTACACTGAGCAGTTCTTC. Variable domain in full (rest from reference TRBV7-9 and TRBJ2-1): DTGVSQNPRHKITKRGQNVTFRCDPISEHNRLYWYRQTLGQGPEFLTYFQNEAQLEKSRLLSDRFSAERPKGSFSTLEIQRTEQGDSAMYLCASSLGGFYTEQFFGPGTRLTVL.

Only a few counts were recorded for this clonotype. This chain connects TRBV7-9 to TRBJ1-1; no reliable D call. Germline V CDR1 and CDR2: SEHNR, FQNEAQ (reference sequence). This CDR3 spans 13 amino acids. V lost 5 bases and J lost 6, with 13 bases in between. CDR3 DNA: TGTGCCAGCAGCGCCTCCCCCCAGGCTGAAGCTTTCTTT. It specifies CASSASPQAEAFF.

The chain recombines TRBV2 with TRBJ2-3; 10 bases match TRBD2. The CDR3 consists of 14 residues. The germline V gene encodes CDR1 SNHLY and CDR2 FYNNEI. V was clipped by 9 bases and J by 2 bases; unmatched bases: 5. Here the CDR3 DNA reads TGTGCCAGTACTAGCGGGGCCTACACAGATACGCAGTATTTT. It yields the protein CASTSGAYTDTQYF.